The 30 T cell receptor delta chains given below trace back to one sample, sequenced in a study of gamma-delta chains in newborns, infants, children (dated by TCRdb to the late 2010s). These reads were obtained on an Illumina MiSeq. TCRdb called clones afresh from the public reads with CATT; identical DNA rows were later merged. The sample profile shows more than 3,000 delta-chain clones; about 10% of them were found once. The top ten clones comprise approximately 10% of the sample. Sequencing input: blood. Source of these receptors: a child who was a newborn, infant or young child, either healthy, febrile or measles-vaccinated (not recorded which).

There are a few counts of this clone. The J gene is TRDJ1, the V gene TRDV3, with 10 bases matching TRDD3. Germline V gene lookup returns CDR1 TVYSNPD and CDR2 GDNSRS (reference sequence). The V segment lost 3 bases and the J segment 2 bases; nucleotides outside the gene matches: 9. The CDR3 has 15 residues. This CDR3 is CAFKGGYGITDKLIF. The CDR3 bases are TGTGCCTTCAAGGGGGGATACGGAATAACCGATAAACTCATCTTT.

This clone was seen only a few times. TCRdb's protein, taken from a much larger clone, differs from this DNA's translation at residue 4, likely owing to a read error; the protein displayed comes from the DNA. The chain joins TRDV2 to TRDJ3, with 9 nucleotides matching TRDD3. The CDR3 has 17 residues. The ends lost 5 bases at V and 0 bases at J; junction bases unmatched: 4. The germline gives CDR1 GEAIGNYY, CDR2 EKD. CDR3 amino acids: CACGDWGTSWDTRQMFF. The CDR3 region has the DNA TGTGCCTGTGGCGACTGGGGGACCTCCTGGGACACCCGACAGATGTTTTTC.

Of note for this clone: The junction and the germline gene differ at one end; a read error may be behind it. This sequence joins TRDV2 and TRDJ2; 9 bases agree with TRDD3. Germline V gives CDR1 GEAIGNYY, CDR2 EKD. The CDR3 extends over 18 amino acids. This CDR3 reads CACDPGGDTSPLTAQLFF. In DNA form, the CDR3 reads TGCGCCTGTGACCCCGGGGGGGATACTTCCCCTTTGACAGCACAACTCTTCTTT.

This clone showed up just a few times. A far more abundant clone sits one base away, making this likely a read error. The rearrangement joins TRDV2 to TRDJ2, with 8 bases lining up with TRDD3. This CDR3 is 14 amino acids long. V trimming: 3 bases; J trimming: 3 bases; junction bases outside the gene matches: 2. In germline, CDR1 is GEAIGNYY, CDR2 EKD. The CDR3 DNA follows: TGTGCCTGTGACGCCTGGGGGATGACAGCACAACTCTTCTTT. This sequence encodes CACDAWGMTAQLFF.

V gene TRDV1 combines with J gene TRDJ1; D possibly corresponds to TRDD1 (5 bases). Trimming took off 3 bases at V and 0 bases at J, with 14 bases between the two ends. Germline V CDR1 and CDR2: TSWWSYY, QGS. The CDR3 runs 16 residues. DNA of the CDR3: TGTGCTCTTGGGGAGATAGTTCCCCTTTACACCGATAAACTCATCTTT. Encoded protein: CALGEIVPLYTDKLIF.

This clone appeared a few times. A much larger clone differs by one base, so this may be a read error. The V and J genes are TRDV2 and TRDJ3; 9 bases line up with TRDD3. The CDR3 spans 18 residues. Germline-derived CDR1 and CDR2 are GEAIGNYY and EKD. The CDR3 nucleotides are TGTGCCTGTGACAACGTACTGGGGGACTCCTGGGGCACCCGACAGATGTTTTTC. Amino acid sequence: CACDNVLGDSWGTRQMFF.

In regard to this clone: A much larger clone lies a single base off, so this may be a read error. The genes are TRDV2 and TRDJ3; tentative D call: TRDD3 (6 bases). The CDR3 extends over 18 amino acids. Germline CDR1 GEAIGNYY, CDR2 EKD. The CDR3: CACDALPRSSWGTRQMFF. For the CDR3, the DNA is TGTGCCTGTGACGCTTTACCTAGGAGCTCCTGGGGCACCCGACAGATGTTTTTC.

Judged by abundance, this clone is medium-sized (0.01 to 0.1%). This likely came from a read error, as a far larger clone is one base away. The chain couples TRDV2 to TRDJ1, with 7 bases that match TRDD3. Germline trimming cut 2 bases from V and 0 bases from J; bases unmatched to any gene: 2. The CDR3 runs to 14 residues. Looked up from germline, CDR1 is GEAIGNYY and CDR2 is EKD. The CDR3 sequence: CACDILGNTDKLIF. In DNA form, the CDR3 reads TGTGCCTGTGACATACTGGGGAACACCGATAAACTCATCTTT.

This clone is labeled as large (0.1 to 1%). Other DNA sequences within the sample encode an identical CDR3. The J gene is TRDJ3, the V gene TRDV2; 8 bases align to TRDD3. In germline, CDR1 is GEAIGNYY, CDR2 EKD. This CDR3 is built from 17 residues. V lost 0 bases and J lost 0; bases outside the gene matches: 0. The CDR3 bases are TGTGCCTGTGACACCGGGGGATACTCCTGGGACACCCGACAGATGTTTTTC. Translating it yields CACDTGGYSWDTRQMFF.

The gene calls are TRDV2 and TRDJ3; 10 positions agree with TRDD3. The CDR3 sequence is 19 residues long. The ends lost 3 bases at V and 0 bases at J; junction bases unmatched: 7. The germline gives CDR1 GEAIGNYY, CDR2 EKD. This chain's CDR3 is CACDAGGYLSSWDTRQMFF. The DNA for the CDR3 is TGTGCCTGTGACGCTGGGGGATATCTTAGCTCCTGGGACACCCGACAGATGTTTTTC.

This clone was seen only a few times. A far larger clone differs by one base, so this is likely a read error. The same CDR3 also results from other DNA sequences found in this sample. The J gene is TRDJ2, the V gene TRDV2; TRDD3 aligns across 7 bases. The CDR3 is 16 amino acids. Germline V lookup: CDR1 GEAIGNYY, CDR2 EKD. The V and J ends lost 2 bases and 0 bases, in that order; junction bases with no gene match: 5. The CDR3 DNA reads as TGTGCCTGTGACATACTAGGGGATACTTTGACAGCACAACTCTTCTTT. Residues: CACDILGDTLTAQLFF.

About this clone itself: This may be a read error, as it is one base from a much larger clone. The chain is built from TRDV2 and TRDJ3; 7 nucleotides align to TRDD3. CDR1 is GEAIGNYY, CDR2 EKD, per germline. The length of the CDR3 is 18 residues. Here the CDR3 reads CACDKAGGSSWGTRQMFF. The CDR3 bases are TGTGCCTGTGACAAAGCTGGGGGGAGCTCCTGGGGCACCCGACAGATGTTTTTC.

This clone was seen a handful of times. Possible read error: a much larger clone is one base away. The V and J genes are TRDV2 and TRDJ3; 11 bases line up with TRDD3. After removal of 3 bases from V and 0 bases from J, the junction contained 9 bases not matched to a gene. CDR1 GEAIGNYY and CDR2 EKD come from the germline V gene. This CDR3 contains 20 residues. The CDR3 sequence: CACDAPGGYTSSWDTRQMFF. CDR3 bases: TGTGCCTGTGACGCCCCTGGGGGATACACGAGCTCCTGGGACACCCGACAGATGTTTTTC.

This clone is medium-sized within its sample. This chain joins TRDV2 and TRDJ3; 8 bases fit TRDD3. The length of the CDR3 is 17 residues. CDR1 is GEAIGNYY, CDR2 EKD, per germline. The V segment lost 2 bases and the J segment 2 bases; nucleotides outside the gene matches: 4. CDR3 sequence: CACDNWGDTWDTRQMFF. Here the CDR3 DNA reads TGTGCCTGTGACAACTGGGGGGACACCTGGGACACCCGACAGATGTTTTTC.

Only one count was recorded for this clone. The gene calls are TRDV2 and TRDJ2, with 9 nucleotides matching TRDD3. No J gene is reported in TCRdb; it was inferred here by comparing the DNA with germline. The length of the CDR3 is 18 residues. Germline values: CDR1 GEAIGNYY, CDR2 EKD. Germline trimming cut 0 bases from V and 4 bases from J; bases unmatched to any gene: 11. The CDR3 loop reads CACDTGGDTSTWTAQLFF. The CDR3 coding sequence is TGTGCCTGTGACACCGGGGGGGATACTTCCACGTGGACAGCACAACTCTTCTTT.

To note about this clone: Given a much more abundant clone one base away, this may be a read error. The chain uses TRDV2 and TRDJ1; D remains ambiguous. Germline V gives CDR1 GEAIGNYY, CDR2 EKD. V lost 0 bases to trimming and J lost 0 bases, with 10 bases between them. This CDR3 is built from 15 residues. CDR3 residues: CACDTRTLYTDKLIF. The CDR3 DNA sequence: TGTGCCTGTGACACCAGGACCCTTTACACCGATAAACTCATCTTT.

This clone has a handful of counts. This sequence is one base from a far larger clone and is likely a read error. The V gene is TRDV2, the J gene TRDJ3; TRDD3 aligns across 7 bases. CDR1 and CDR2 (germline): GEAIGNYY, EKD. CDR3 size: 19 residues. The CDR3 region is CACDTAAGYASWDTRQTFF. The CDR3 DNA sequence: TGTGCCTGTGACACCGCAGCCGGATACGCGTCCTGGGACACCCGACAGACGTTTTTC.

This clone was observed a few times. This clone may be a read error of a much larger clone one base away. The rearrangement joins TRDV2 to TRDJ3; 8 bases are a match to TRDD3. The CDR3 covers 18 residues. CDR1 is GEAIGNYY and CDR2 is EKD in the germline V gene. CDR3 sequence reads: CACGTGWGSSWDTRQMFF. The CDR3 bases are TGTGCCTGTGGCACCGGCTGGGGGAGCTCCTGGGACACCCGACAGATGTTTTTC.

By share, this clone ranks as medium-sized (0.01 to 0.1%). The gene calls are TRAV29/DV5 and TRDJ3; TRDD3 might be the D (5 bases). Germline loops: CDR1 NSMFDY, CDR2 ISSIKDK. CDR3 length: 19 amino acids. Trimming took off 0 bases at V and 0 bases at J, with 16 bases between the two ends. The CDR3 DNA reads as TGTGCAGCAAGCGCGGATGGGGCCGCAAGCTCCTGGGACACCCGACAGATGTTTTTC. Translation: CAASADGAASSWDTRQMFF.

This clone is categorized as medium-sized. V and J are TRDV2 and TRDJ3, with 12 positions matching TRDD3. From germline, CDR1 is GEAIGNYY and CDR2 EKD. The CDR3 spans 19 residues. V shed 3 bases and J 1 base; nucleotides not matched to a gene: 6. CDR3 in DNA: TGTGCCTGTGACCTACTGGGGGATACAGTGTCCTGGGACACCCGACAGATGTTTTTC. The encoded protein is CACDLLGDTVSWDTRQMFF.

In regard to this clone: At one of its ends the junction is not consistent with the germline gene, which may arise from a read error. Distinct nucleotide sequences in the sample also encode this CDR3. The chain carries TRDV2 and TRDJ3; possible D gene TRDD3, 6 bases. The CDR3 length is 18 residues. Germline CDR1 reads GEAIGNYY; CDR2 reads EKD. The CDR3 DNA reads TGTGCCTGTGACACCGGGGATTTTCGCTCCTGGGACACCCGGCAGATGTTTTTC. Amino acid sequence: CACDTGDFRSWDTRQMFF.

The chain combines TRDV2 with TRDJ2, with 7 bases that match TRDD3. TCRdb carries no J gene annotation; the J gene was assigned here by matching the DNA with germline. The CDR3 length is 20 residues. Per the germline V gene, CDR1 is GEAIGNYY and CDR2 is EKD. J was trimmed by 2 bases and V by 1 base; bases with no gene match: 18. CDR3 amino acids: CACDTGRWGRSRTLTAQLFF. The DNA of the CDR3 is TGTGCCTGTGACACGGGGAGGTGGGGGAGAAGCCGAACGTTGACAGCACAACTCTTCTTT.

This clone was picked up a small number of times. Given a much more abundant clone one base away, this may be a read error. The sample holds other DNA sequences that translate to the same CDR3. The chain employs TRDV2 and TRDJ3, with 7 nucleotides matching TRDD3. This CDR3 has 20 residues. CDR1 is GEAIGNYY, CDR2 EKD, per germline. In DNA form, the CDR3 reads TGTGCCTGTGACACCGGATTTGGGGGACTCAGCTCCTGGGATACCCGACAGATGTTTTTC. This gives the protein CACDTGFGGLSSWDTRQMFF.

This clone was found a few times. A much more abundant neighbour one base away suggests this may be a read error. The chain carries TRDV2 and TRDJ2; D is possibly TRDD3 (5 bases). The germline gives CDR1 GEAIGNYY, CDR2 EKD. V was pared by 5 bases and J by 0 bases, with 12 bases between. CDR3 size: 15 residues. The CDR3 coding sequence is TGTGCCTGTGGCATGGTGGGGCCTTTGACAGCACAACTCTTCTTT. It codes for CACGMVGPLTAQLFF.

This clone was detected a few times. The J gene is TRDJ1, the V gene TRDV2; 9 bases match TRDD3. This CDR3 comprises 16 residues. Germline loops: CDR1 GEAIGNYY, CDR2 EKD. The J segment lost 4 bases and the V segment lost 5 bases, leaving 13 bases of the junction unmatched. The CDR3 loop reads CACGILGDSHGDKLIF. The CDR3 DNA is TGTGCCTGTGGCATACTGGGGGACTCCCACGGCGATAAACTCATCTTT.

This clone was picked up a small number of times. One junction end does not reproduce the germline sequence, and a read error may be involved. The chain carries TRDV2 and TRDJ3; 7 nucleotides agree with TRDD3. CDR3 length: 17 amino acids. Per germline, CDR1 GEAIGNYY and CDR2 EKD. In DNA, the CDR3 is TGTGCCTGTGACACCGTGGGATACTCCTGGGACACCCGACAGGTGTTTTTC. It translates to CACDTVGYSWDTRQVFF.

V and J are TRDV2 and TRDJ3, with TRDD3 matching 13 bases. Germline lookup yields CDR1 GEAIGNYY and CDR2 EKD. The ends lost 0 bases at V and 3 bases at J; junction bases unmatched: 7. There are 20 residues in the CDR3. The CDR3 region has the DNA TGTGCCTGTGACACCGTACTGGGGGATACGAGCTACTGGGACACCCGACAGATGTTTTTC. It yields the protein CACDTVLGDTSYWDTRQMFF.

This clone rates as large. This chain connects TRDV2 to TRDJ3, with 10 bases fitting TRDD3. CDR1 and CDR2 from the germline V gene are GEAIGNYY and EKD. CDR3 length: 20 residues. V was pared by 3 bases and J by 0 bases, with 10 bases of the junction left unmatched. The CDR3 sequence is CACDSYWGISASWDTRQMFF. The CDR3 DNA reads TGTGCCTGTGACTCGTACTGGGGGATTTCGGCCTCCTGGGACACCCGACAGATGTTTTTC.

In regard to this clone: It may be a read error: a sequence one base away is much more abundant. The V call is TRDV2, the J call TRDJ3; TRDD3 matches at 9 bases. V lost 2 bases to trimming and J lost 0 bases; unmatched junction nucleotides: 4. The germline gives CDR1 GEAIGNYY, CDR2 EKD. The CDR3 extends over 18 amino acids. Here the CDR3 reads CACDILGDRSWDTRQMFF. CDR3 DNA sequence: TGTGCCTGTGACATACTGGGGGACCGCTCCTGGGACACCCGACAGATGTTTTTC.

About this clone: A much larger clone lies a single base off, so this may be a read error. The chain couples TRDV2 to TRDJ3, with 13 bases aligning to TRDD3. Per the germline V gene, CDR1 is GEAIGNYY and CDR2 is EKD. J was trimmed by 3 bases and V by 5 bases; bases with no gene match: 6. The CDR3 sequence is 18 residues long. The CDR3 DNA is TGTGCCTGTGGCACTGGGGGATACGCAAGCTGGGACACCCGACAGATGTTTTTC. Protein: CACGTGGYASWDTRQMFF.